This T cell receptor (beta chain) was observed in a study of blood T cells in healthy people across ages. The donors, aged about 6 to 95, were healthy Caucasians from Russia. With a J-beta primer mix and a sample-barcoded 5' primer, a second PCR ran about 7 to 12 cycles. TCRdb independently ran MiXCR on the 5' RACE reads; one entry per CDR3 protein. This table has approximately 810,000 distinct CDR3 sequences, about 34% appearing once. Losses at the gene ends were 2 bases for V and 9 bases for J; bases not matched to a gene: 8. The CDR3 is 15 residues long. Per the germline V gene, CDR1 is MGHDK and CDR2 is SYGVNS.

This clonotype originated in a man aged 18 to 35 in good health. The source material was blood. The rearrangement uses TRBV25-1 and TRBJ1-5; TRBD1 matches 9 bases. The CDR3 region has the DNA TGTGCCAGCAGTGAACCCGGACAGGGGAGGCGGCCCCAGCATTTT. Protein: CASSEPGQGRRPQHF.